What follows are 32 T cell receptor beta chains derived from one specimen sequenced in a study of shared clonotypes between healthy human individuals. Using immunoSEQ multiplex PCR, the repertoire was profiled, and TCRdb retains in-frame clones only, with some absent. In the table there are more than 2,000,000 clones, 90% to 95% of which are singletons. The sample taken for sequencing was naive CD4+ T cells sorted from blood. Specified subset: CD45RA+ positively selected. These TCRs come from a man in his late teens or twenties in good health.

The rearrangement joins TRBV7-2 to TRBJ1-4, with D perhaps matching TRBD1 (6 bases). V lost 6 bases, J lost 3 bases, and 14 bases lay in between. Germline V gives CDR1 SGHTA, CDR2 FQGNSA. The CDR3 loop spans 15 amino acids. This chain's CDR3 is CASSSQGPANEKLFF. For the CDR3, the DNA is TGTGCCAGCAGTTCACAGGGTCCGGCTAATGAAAAACTGTTTTTT. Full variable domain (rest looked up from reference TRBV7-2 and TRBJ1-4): GAGVSQSPSNKVTEKGKDVELRCDPISGHTALYWYRQSLGQGLEFLIYFQGNSAPDKSGLPSDRFSAERTGGSVSTLTIQRTQQEDSAVYLCASSSQGPANEKLFFGSGTQLSVL.

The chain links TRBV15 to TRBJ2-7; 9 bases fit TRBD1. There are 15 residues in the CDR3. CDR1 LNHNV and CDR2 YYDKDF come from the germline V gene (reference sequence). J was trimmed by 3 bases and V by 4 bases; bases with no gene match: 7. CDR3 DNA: TGTGCCACCAGCACCGGGGGGACAGGGAGCTACGAGCAGTACTTC. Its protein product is CATSTGGTGSYEQYF.

CDR3 region: CASRLQGTDTQYF. CDR3 DNA: TGTGCCAGCAGGTTACAGGGGACAGATACGCAGTATTTT. The chain is built from TRBV2 and TRBJ2-3, with TRBD1 identical over 7 bases. The V segment lost 6 bases and the J segment 3 bases; nucleotides outside the gene matches: 3. This CDR3 is 13 amino acids long. In germline, CDR1 is SNHLY, CDR2 FYNNEI.

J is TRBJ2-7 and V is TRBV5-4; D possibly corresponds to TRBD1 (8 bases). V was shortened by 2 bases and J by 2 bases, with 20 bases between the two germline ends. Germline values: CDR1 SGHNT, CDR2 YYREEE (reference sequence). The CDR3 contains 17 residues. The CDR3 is CASSLGPKQGGPYEQYF. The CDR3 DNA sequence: TGTGCCAGCAGCTTAGGCCCAAAACAGGGGGGGCCCTACGAGCAGTACTTC. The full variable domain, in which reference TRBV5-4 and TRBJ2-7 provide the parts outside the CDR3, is ETGVTQSPTHLIKTRGQQVTLRCSSQSGHNTVSWYQQALGQGPQFIFQYYREEENGRGNFPPRFSGLQFPNYSSELNVNALELDDSALYLCASSLGPKQGGPYEQYFGPGTRLTVT.

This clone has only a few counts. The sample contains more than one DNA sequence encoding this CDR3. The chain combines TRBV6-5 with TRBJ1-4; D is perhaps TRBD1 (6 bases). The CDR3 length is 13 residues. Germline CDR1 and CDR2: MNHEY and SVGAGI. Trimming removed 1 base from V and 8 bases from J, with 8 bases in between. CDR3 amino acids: CASSYFQGEKLFF. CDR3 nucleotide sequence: TGTGCCAGCAGTTACTTCCAGGGGGAAAAACTGTTTTTT.

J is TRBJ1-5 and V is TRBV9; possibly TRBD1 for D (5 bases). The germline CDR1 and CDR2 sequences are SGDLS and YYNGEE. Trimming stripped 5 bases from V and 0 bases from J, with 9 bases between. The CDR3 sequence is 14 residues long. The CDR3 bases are TGTGCCAGCAGTCCGGGGGTTAGCAATCAGCCCCAGCATTTT. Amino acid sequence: CASSPGVSNQPQHF. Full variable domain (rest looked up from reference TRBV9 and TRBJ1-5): DSGVTQTPKHLITATGQRVTLRCSPRSGDLSVYWYQQSLDQGLQFLIQYYNGEERAKGNILERFSAQQFPDLHSELNLSSLELGDSALYFCASSPGVSNQPQHFGDGTRLSIL.

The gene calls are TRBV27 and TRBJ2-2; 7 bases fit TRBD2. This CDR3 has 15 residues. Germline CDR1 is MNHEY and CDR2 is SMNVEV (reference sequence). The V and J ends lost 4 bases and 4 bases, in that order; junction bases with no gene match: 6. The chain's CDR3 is CASSWTRMITGELFF. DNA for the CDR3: TGTGCCAGCAGTTGGACTAGGATGATCACCGGGGAGCTGTTTTTT.

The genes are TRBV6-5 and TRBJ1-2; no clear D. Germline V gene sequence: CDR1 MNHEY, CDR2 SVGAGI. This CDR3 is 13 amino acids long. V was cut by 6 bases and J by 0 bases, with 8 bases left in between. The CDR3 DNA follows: TGTGCCAGCAGGCAAACAGCTAACTATGGCTACACCTTC. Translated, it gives CASRQTANYGYTF.

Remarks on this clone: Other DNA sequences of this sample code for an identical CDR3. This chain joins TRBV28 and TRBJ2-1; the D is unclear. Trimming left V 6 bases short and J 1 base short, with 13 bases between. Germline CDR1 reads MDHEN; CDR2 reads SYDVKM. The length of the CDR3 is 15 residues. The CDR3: CASSSPTSSYNEQFF. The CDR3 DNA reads TGTGCCAGCAGCTCCCCAACCTCTTCCTACAATGAGCAGTTCTTC.

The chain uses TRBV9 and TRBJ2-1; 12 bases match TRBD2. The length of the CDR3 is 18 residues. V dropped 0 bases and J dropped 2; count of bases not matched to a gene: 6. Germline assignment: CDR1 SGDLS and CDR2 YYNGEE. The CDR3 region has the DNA TGTGCCAGCAGCGTAGTCGCTAGCGGGGGGGCCGCCTACAATGAGCAGTTCTTC. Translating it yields CASSVVASGGAAYNEQFF.

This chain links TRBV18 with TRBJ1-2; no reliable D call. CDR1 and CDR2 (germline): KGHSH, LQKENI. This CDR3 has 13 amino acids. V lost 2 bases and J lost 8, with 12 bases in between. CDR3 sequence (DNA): TGTGCCAGCTCACCAGGGATCGGTGAGGGCTACACCTTC. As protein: CASSPGIGEGYTF.

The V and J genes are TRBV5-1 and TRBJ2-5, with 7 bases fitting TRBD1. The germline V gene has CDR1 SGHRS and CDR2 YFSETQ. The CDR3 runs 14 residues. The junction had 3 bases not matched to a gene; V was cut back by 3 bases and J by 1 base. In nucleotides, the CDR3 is TGCGCCAGCAGCTACGGACAGGTCCAAGAGACCCAGTACTTC. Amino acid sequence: CASSYGQVQETQYF. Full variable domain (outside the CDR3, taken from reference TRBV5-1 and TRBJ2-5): KAGVTQTPRYLIKTRGQQVTLSCSPISGHRSVSWYQQTPGQGLQFLFEYFSETQRNKGNFPGRFSGRQFSNSRSEMNVSTLELGDSALYLCASSYGQVQETQYFGPGTRLLVL.

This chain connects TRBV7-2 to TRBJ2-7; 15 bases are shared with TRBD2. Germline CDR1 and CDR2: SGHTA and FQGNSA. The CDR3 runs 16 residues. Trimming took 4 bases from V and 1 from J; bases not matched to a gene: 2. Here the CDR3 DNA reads TGTGCCAGCAGCTCGGGACTAGCGGGAGGTTCCTACGAGCAGTACTTC. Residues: CASSSGLAGGSYEQYF. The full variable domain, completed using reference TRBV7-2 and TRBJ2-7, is GAGVSQSPSNKVTEKGKDVELRCDPISGHTALYWYRQSLGQGLEFLIYFQGNSAPDKSGLPSDRFSAERTGGSVSTLTIQRTQQEDSAVYLCASSSGLAGGSYEQYFGPGTRLTVT.

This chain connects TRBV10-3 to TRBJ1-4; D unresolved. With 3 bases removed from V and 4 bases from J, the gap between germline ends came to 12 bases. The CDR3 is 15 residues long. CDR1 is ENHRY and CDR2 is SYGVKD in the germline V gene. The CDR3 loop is CAISDTSIGNEKLFF. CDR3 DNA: TGTGCCATCAGTGATACCTCAATTGGTAATGAAAAACTGTTTTTT.

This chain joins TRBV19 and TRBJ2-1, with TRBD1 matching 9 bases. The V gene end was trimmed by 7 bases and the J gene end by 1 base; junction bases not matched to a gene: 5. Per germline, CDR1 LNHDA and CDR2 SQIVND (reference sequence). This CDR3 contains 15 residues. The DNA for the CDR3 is TGTGCCAGTACCAGGGACAGGGTTTCCTACAATGAGCAGTTCTTC. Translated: CASTRDRVSYNEQFF.

CDR3 loop: CATGGGRENYGYTF. The DNA for the CDR3 is TGTGCCACCGGGGGAGGGAGGGAGAACTATGGCTACACCTTC. This sequence joins TRBV6-6 and TRBJ1-2; TRBD1 might be the D (5 bases). Trimming took 10 bases from V and 2 from J, leaving 17 bases between them. Germline V gene sequence: CDR1 MNHNY, CDR2 SVGAGI (reference sequence). CDR3 length: 14 residues.

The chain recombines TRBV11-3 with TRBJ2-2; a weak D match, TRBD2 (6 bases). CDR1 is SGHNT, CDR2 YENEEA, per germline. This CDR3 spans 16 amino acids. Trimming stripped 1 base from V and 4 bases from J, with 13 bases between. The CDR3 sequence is CASSLGGQGGTGELFF. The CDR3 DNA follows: TGTGCCAGCAGCTTAGGCGGGCAGGGAGGCACCGGGGAGCTGTTTTTT.

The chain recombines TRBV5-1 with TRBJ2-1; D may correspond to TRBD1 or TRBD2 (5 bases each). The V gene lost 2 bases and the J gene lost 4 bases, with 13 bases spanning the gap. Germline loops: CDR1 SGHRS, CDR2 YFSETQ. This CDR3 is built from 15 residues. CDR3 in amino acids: CASSFGGAPYNEQFF. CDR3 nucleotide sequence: TGCGCCAGCAGCTTTGGGGGAGCGCCGTACAATGAGCAGTTCTTC.

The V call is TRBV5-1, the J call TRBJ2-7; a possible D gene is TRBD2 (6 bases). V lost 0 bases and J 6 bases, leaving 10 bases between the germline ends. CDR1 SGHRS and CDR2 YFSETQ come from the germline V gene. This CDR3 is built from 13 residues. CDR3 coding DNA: TGCGCCAGCAGCTTGGGGATGGGGGGCGAGCAGTACTTC. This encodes CASSLGMGGEQYF.

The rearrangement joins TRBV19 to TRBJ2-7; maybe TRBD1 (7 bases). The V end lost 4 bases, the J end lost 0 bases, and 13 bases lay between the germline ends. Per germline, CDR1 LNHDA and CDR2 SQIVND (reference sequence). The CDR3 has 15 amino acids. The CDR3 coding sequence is TGTGCCAGTAGTACACCGGGGGACAGCTCCTACGAGCAGTACTTC. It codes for CASSTPGDSSYEQYF. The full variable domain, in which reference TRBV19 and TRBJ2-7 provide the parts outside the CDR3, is DGGITQSPKYLFRKEGQNVTLSCEQNLNHDAMYWYRQDPGQGLRLIYYSQIVNDFQKGDIAEGYSVSREKKESFPLTVTSAQKNPTAFYLCASSTPGDSSYEQYFGPGTRLTVT.

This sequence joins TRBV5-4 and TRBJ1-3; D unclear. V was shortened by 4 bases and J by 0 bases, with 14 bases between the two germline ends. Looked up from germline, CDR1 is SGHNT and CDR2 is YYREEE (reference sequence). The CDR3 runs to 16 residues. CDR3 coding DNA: TGTGCCAGCAGCGAGGGTCCTTCGAGCTCTGGAAACACCATATATTTT. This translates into CASSEGPSSSGNTIYF.

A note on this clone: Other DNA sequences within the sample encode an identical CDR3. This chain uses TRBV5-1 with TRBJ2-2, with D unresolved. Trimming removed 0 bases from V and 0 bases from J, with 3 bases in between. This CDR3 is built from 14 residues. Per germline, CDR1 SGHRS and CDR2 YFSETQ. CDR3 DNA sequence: TGCGCCAGCAGCTTGGTCCCGAACACCGGGGAGCTGTTTTTT. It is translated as CASSLVPNTGELFF.

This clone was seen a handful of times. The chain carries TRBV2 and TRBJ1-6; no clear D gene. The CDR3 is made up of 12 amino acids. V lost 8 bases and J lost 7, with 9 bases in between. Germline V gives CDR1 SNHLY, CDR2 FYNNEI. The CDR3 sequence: CASQAENSPLHF. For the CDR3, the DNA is TGTGCCAGCCAGGCCGAGAATTCACCCCTCCACTTT.

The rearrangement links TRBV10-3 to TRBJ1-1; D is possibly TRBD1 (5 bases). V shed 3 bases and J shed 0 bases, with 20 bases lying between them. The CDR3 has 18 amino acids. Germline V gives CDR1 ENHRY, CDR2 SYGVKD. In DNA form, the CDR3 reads TGTGCCATCAGTGAATTTAGGGGTGGCAGACAAATGAACACTGAAGCTTTCTTT. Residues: CAISEFRGGRQMNTEAFF.

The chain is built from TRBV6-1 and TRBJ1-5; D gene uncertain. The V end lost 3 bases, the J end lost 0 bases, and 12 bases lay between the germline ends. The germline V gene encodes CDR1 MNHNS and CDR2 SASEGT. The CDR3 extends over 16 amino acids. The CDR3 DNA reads TGTGCCAGCAGTGACGTCAGGTCTTATAGCAATCAGCCCCAGCATTTT. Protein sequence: CASSDVRSYSNQPQHF.

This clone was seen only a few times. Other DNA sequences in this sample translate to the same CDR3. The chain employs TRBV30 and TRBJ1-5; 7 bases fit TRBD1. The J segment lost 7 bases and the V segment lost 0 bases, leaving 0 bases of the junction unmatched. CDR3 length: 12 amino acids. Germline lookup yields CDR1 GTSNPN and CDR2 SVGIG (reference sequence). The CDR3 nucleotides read TGTGCCTGGAGTGTAGGGGGCCAGCCCCAGCATTTT. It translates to CAWSVGGQPQHF.

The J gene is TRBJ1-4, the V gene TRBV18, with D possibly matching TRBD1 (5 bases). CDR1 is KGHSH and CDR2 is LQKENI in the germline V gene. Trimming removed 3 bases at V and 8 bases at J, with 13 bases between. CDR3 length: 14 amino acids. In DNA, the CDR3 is TGTGCCAGCTCACCGCCAGGGAAAGAAGAAAAACTGTTTTTT. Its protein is CASSPPGKEEKLFF.

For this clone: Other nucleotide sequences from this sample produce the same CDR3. The CDR3 nucleotides are TGTGCCAGCTCCCCCGATATGAACACTGAAGCTTTCTTT. It codes for CASSPDMNTEAFF. The gene calls are TRBV18 and TRBJ1-1; D unclear. Between the trimmed V and J ends, which lost 6 bases and 0 bases, there was a span of 8 bases. Germline V lookup: CDR1 KGHSH, CDR2 LQKENI. The CDR3 is 13 amino acids.

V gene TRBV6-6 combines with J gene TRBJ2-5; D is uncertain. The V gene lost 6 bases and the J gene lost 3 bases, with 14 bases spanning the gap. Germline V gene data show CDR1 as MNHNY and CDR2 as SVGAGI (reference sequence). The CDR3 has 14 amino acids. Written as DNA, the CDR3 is TGTGCCAGCAGGCCCCGATGGGTCGAAGAGACCCAGTACTTC. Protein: CASRPRWVEETQYF.

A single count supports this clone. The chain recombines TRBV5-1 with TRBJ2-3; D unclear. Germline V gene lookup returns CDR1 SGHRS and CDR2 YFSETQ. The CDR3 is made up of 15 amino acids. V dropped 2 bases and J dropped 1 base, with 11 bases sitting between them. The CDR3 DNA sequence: TGCGCCAGCAGCTTCTCCGTTGGGGGCACAGATACGCAGTATTTT. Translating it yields CASSFSVGGTDTQYF. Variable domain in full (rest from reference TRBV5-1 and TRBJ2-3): KAGVTQTPRYLIKTRGQQVTLSCSPISGHRSVSWYQQTPGQGLQFLFEYFSETQRNKGNFPGRFSGRQFSNSRSEMNVSTLELGDSALYLCASSFSVGGTDTQYFGPGTRLTVL.

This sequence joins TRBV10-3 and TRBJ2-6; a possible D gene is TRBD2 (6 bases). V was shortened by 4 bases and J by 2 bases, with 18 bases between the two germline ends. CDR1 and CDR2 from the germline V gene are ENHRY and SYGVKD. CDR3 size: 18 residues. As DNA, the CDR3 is TGTGCCATCAGTGGAAAATACGGGGGTGACACTGGGGCCAACGTCCTGACTTTC. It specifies CAISGKYGGDTGANVLTF.

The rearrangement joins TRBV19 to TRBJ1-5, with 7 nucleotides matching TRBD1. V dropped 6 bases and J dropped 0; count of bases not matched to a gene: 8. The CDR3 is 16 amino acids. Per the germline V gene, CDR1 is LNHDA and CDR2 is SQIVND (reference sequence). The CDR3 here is CASRTDRVYSNQPQHF. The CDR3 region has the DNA TGTGCCAGTAGGACAGACAGGGTTTATAGCAATCAGCCCCAGCATTTT. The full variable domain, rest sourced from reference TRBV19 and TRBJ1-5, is DGGITQSPKYLFRKEGQNVTLSCEQNLNHDAMYWYRQDPGQGLRLIYYSQIVNDFQKGDIAEGYSVSREKKESFPLTVTSAQKNPTAFYLCASRTDRVYSNQPQHFGDGTRLSIL.